Below, 2 T cell receptor beta chains from the same sample are listed, as sequenced in a study of Graves' ophthalmopathy and Graves' hyperthyroidism. Amplification from RNA transcripts yielded the TCR beta CDR3 regions. First-round RT-PCR with HTBI primers preceded a second-round multiplex PCR. TCRdb re-analysed the multiplex PCR reads in MiXCR, keeping a single row per CDR3 protein. In the table there are 740,000 or so distinct CDR3 sequences, 40% of which are singletons. Sequenced input: peripheral blood. These receptors all come from an adult man with Graves' ophthalmopathy.

This chain joins TRBV13 and TRBJ2-7, with TRBD1 matching 9 bases. This CDR3 comprises 12 residues. V lost 5 bases, J lost 7 bases, and 3 bases stayed unmatched. Germline V gives CDR1 PRHDT, CDR2 FYEKMQ (reference sequence). The CDR3 sequence is CASSPGQGEQYV. The DNA for the CDR3 is TGTGCCAGCAGCCCTGGACAGGGGGAGCAGTACGTC.

In regard to this clonotype: A junction end diverges from the germline sequence, so it may reflect a read error. This chain connects TRBV20-1 to TRBJ1-2, with D perhaps matching TRBD1 (5 bases). There are 12 residues in the CDR3. Germline CDR1 DFQATT, CDR2 SNEGSKA (reference sequence). Written as DNA, the CDR3 is TGCAGTGCTAGAGATGGTTCGGGGGACGGAGACTTC. Translated: CSARDGSGDGDF.